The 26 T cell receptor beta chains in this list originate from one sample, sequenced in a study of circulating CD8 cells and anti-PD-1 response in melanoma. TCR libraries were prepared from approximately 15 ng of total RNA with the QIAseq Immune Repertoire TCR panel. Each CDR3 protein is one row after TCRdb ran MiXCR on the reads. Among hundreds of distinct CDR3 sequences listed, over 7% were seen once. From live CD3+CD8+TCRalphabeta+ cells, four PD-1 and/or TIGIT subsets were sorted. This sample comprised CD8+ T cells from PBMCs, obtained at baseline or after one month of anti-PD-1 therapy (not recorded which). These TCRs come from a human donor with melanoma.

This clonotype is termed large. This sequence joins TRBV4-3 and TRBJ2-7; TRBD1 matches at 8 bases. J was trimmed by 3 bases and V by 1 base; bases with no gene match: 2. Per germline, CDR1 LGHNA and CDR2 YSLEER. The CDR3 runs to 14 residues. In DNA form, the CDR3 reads TGCGCCAGCAGCCAAGGGACAGGGATCTACGAGCAGTACTTC. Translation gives CASSQGTGIYEQYF.

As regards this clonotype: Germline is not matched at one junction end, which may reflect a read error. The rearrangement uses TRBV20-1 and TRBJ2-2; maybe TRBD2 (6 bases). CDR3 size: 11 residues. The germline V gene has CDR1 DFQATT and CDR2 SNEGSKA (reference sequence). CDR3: CSASPTGGLFF. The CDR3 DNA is TGCAGTGCTTCGCCGACCGGGGGGCTGTTTTTT.

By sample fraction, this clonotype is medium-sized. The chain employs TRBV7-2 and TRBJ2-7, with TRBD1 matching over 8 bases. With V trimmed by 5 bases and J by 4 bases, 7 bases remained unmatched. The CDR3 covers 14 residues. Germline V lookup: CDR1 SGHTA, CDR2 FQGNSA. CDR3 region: CASSPRQGWYEQYF. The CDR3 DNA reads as TGTGCCAGCAGCCCTCGACAGGGGTGGTACGAGCAGTACTTC.

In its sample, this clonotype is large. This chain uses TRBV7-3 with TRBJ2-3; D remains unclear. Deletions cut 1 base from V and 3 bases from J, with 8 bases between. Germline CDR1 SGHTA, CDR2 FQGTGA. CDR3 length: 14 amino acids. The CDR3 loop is CASSLRAGTDTQYF. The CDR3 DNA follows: TGTGCCAGCAGCTTAAGGGCTGGGACAGATACGCAGTATTTT.

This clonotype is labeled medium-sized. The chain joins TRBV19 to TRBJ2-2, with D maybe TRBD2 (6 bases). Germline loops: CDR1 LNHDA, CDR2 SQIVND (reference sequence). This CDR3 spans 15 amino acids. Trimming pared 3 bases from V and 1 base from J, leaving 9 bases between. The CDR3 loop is CASSIGGWNTGELFF. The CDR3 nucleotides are TGTGCCAGTAGTATCGGAGGGTGGAACACCGGGGAGCTGTTTTTT.

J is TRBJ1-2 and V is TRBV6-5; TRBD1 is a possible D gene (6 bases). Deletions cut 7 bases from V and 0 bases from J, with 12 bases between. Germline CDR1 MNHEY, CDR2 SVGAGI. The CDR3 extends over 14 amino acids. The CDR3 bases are TGTGCCAGCATCAGCAGGGGATCTAACTATGGCTACACCTTC. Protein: CASISRGSNYGYTF.

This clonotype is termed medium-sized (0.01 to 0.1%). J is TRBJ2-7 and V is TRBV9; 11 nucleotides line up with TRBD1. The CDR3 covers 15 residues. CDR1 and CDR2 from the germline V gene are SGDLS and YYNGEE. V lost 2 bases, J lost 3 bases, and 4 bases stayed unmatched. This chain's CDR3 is CASSVKGTGGYEQYF. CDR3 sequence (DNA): TGTGCCAGCAGCGTTAAAGGGACAGGGGGCTACGAGCAGTACTTC.

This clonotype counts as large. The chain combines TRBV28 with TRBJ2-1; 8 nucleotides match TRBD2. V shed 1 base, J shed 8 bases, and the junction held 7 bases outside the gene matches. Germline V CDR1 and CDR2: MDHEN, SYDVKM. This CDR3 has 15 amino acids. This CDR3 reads CASSLFRTSKDEQFF. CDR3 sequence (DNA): TGTGCCAGCAGTTTATTCCGGACTAGCAAAGATGAGCAGTTCTTC.

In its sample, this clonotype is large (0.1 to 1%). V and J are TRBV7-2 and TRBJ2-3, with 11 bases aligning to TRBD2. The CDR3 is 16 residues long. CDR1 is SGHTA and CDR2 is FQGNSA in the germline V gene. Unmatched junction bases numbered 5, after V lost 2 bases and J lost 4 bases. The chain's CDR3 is CASSLRLAGLADTQYF. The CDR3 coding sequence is TGTGCCAGCAGCTTACGACTAGCGGGGCTCGCAGATACGCAGTATTTT.

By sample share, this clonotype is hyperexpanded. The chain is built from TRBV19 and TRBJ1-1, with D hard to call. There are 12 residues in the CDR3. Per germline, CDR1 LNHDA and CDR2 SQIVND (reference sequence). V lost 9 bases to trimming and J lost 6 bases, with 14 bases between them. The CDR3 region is CASKTGIAEAFF. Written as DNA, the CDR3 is TGTGCCAGCAAGACGGGGATCGCTGAAGCTTTCTTT.

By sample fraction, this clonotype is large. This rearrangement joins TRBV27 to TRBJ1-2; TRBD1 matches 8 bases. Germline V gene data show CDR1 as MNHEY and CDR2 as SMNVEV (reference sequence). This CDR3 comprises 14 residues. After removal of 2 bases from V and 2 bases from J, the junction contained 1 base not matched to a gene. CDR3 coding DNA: TGTGCCAGCAGTTTACAGGGGGCAAACTATGGCTACACCTTC. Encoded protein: CASSLQGANYGYTF.

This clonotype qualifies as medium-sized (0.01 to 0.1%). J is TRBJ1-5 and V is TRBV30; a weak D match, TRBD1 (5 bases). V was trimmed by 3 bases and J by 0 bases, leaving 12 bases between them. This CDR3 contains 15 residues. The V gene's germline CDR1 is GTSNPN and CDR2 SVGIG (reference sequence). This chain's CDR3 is CAWSDGGGSNQPQHF. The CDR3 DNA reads TGTGCCTGGAGCGACGGGGGGGGTAGCAATCAGCCCCAGCATTTT.

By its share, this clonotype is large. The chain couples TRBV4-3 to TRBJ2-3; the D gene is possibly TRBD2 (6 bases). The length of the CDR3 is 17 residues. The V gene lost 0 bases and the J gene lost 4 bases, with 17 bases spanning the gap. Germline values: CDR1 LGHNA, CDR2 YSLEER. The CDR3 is CASSQDRTGGAADTQYF. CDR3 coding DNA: TGCGCCAGCAGCCAAGATAGGACCGGGGGAGCCGCAGATACGCAGTATTTT.

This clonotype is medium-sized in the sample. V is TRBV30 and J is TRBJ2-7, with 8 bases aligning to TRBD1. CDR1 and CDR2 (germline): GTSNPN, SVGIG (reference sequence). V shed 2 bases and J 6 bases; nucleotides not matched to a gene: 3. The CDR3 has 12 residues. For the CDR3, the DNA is TGTGCCTGGAGTCTGGACAGGGTCGAGCAGTACTTC. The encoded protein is CAWSLDRVEQYF.

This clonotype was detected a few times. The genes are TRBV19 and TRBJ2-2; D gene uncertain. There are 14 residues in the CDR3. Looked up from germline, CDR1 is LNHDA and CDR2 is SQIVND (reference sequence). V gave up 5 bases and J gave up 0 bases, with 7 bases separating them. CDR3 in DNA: TGTGCCAGTAGTTTCACCACGAACACCGGGGAGCTGTTTTTT. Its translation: CASSFTTNTGELFF.

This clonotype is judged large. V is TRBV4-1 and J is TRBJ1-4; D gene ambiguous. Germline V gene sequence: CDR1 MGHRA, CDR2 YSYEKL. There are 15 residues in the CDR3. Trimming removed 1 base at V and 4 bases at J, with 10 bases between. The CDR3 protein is CASSQGGPSNEKLFF. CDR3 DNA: TGCGCCAGCAGCCAAGGCGGTCCGAGTAATGAAAAACTGTTTTTT.

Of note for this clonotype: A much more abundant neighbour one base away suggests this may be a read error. The CDR3 DNA reads TGCGCCAGCGGCTTGTGGCGGGGGGCCGGTTACGAGCAGTACTTC. Residues: CASGLWRGAGYEQYF. The chain carries TRBV5-1 and TRBJ2-7; 8 nucleotides line up with TRBD2. CDR3 length: 15 residues. In germline, CDR1 is SGHRS, CDR2 YFSETQ.

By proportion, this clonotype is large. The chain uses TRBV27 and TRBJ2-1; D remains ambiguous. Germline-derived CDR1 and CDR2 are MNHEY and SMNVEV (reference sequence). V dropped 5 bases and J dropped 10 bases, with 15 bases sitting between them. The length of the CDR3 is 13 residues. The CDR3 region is CASSRAVSSEQFF. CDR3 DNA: TGTGCCAGCAGTCGAGCCGTTAGTAGCGAGCAGTTCTTC.

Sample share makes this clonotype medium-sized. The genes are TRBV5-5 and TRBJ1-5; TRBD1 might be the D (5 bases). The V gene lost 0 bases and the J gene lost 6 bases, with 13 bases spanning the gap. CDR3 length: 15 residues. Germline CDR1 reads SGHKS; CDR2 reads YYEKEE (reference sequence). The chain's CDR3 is CASSLAGEGTQPQHF. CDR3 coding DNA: TGTGCCAGCAGCTTGGCAGGAGAGGGGACTCAGCCCCAGCATTTT. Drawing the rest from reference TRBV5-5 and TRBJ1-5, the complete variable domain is DAGVTQSPTHLIKTRGQQVTLRCSPISGHKSVSWYQQVLGQGPQFIFQYYEKEERGRGNFPDRFSARQFPNYSSELNVNALLLGDSALYLCASSLAGEGTQPQHFGDGTRLSIL.

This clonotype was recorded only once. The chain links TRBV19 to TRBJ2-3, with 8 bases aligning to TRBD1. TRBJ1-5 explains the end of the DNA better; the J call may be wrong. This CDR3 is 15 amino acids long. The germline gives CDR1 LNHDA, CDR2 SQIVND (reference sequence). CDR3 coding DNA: TGTGCCAGTAGTACCAGGGGGCCTGGCACAGATACGCAGCATTTT. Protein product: CASSTRGPGTDTQHF.

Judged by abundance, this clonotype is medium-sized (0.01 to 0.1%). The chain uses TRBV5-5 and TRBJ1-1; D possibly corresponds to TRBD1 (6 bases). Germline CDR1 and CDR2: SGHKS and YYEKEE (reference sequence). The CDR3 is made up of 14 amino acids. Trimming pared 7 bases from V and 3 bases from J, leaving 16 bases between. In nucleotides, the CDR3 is TGTGCCAGCCGTACCAGGGGTGGTGACACTGAAGCTTTCTTT. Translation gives CASRTRGGDTEAFF.

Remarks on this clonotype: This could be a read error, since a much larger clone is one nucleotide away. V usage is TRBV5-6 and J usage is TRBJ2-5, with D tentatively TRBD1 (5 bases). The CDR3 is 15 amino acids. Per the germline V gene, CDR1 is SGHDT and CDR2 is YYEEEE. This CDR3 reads CGSSLARQGKETQYF. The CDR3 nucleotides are TGTGGCAGCAGCTTGGCGCGGCAGGGTAAAGAGACCCAGTACTTC.

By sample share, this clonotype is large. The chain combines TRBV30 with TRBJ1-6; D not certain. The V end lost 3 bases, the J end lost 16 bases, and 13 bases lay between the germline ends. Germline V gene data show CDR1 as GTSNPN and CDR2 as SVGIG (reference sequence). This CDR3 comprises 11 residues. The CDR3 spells CAWRIGLVLHF. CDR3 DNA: TGTGCCTGGAGGATCGGTCTGGTACTCCACTTT.

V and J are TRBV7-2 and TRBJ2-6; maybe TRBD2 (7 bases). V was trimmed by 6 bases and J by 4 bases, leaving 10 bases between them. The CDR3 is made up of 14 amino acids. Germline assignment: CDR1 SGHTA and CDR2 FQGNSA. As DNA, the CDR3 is TGTGCCAGCAGACGGGGGGCAGGGGCCAACGTCCTGACTTTC. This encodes CASRRGAGANVLTF.

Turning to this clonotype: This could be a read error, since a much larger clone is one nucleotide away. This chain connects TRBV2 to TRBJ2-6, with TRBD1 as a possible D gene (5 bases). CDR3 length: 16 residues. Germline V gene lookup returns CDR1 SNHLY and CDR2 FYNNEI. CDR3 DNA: TGTGCCAGCAGTTTTTTCCCCAGGGCTGGGGCCAGCGTCCTGACTTTC. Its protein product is CASSFFPRAGASVLTF.

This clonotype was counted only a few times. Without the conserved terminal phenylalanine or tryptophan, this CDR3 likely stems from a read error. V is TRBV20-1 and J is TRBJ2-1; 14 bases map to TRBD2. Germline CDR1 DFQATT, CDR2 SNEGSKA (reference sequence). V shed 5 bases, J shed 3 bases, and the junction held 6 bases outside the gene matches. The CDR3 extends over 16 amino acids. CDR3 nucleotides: TGCAGTGCTCCCGCGACTAGCGGGGGGGACTACAATGAGCAGTTCTTA. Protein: CSAPATSGGDYNEQFL.